Following are 27 T cell receptor beta chains from one sample sequenced in a study of T-cell reconstitution after alpha-beta-depleted transplantation in children (dated by TCRdb to the mid-2010s). Library construction relied on PCR. Instrument on record: Illumina HiSeq 2500. To normalize quantification of the TCRbeta repertoire, the TCR libraries were built with molecular barcoding that relied on unique molecular identifiers. TCRdb redid the processing of the public reads, applying fastp at Q25 and MiXCR, and retained in-frame beta chains. For every CDR3 protein sequence, its rows merge into one entry that carries the most common genes and DNA. The sample yields hundreds of thousands of distinct CDR3 sequences; around 13% were counted once. Around 6.1% of the sample rests with the top ten. The sample was PBMCs from the stem cell graft donor, taken from the stem cell graft. The origin of the receptors is a human donor who donated a stem cell graft to a child with combined immunodeficiency.

The V gene is TRBV12-3 or TRBV12-4, the J gene TRBJ2-3, with D perhaps TRBD2 (6 bases). Trimming shortened V by 6 bases and J by 5 bases, and 15 bases separated the two germline ends. The CDR3 has 14 amino acids. DNA of the CDR3: TGTGCCAGCAGCGTGGGGGGAATAGTAGATACGCAGTATTTT. It yields the protein CASSVGGIVDTQYF.

At least ten counts were recorded for this clonotype. This chain joins TRBV29-1 and TRBJ2-1; 9 bases align to TRBD1. Losses at the gene ends were 7 bases for V and 4 bases for J; bases not matched to a gene: 11. Germline CDR1 is SQVTM and CDR2 is ANQGSEA. The CDR3 length is 15 residues. This CDR3 is CSAGQGTKVYNEQFF. CDR3 DNA: TGCAGCGCCGGACAGGGGACTAAAGTTTACAATGAGCAGTTCTTC.

This clonotype was seen many times. The rearrangement links TRBV20-1 to TRBJ1-1; perhaps TRBD1 as D (5 bases). V lost 6 bases and J 11 bases, leaving 13 bases between the germline ends. The CDR3 spans 10 residues. CDR1 DFQATT and CDR2 SNEGSKA come from the germline V gene (reference sequence). The CDR3 nucleotides read TGCAGTGCCCCCCCGGGGGGGGCTTTCTTT. Encoded protein: CSAPPGGAFF.

This clonotype was observed a handful of times. The V and J genes are TRBV7-2 and TRBJ2-3; possible D gene TRBD2, 5 bases. V was shortened by 2 bases and J by 0 bases, with 9 bases between the two germline ends. Germline-derived CDR1 and CDR2 are SGHTA and FQGNSA. The CDR3 contains 15 residues. CDR3 in DNA: TGTGCCAGCAGCTTACGGACTCGCAGCACAGATACGCAGTATTTT. Its protein is CASSLRTRSTDTQYF.

The J gene is TRBJ2-7, the V gene TRBV7-2; 11 nucleotides agree with TRBD2. Germline V CDR1 and CDR2: SGHTA, FQGNSA. This CDR3 contains 15 residues. After removal of 3 bases from V and 2 bases from J, the junction contained 3 bases not matched to a gene. CDR3 nucleotide sequence: TGTGCCAGCAGCTTGCTAGCGGGAGGAACCTACGAGCAGTACTTC. Its translation: CASSLLAGGTYEQYF.

The chain combines TRBV7-8 with TRBJ2-6; 7 positions agree with TRBD1. The CDR3 extends over 14 amino acids. Germline V CDR1 and CDR2: SGHVS, FQNEAQ. Germline trimming cut 7 bases from V and 2 bases from J; bases unmatched to any gene: 2. The CDR3: CASIDRAGANVLTF. The CDR3 DNA reads TGTGCCAGCATCGACAGGGCTGGGGCCAACGTCCTGACTTTC.

This clonotype was seen a handful of times. This chain joins TRBV27 and TRBJ2-7, with TRBD2 matching 9 bases. V lost 6 bases and J lost 6; bases outside the gene matches: 9. The length of the CDR3 is 14 residues. Germline V gene sequence: CDR1 MNHEY, CDR2 SMNVEV (reference sequence). Here the CDR3 DNA reads TGTGCCAGCAGCAGACTAGCGGACAGATCCGAGCAGTACTTC. Protein sequence: CASSRLADRSEQYF.

The V gene is TRBV12-3 or TRBV12-4, the J gene TRBJ2-6; D is ambiguous. CDR3 length equals 16 residues. V was cut by 6 bases and J by 2 bases, with 14 bases left in between. The CDR3 DNA sequence: TGTGCCAGCAGCCCCTCTACGGCCGCTGGGGCCAACGTCCTGACTTTC. Translated: CASSPSTAAGANVLTF.

This clonotype occurred a few times. The V call is TRBV20-1, the J call TRBJ2-3, with TRBD2 identical over 8 bases. This CDR3 is built from 16 residues. The germline V gene encodes CDR1 DFQATT and CDR2 SNEGSKA (reference sequence). With V trimmed by 6 bases and J by 6 bases, 17 bases remained unmatched. In DNA form, the CDR3 reads TGCAGTGCCTCCTCCCGGCGGGCTAGCGGGTCCGATACGCAGTATTTT. This gives the protein CSASSRRASGSDTQYF.

This clonotype was observed a few times. The chain combines TRBV5-1 with TRBJ2-1, with TRBD2 as a possible D gene (5 bases). This CDR3 has 12 amino acids. Germline V gene sequence: CDR1 SGHRS, CDR2 YFSETQ. The germline V and J ends were trimmed by 4 bases and 10 bases, with 12 bases remaining between them. CDR3 sequence: CASSEGGYEQFF. The DNA for the CDR3 is TGCGCCAGCAGCGAAGGAGGATACGAGCAGTTCTTC.

The rearrangement links TRBV25-1 to TRBJ2-3, with TRBD2 matching 9 bases. The CDR3 length is 15 residues. With 1 base clipped from V and 4 bases from J, the junction kept 3 bases outside the gene matches. From germline, CDR1 is MGHDK and CDR2 SYGVNS. The CDR3 DNA follows: TGTGCCAGCAGTGAATTTGCGGGAGGGGCAGATACGCAGTATTTT. This translates into CASSEFAGGADTQYF.

The V call is TRBV11-2, the J call TRBJ2-3, with 7 bases fitting TRBD1. The V gene's germline CDR1 is SGHAT and CDR2 FQNNGV. CDR3 length: 19 residues. V was clipped by 0 bases and J by 2 bases; unmatched bases: 14. CDR3 residues: CASSLDLPFDRASTDTQYF. CDR3 coding DNA: TGTGCCAGCAGCTTAGATCTCCCATTCGACAGGGCTTCCACAGATACGCAGTATTTT.

This clonotype was recorded a few times. The genes are TRBV11-2 and TRBJ2-3; D unclear. Deletions cut 1 base from V and 3 bases from J, with 8 bases between. The V gene's germline CDR1 is SGHAT and CDR2 FQNNGV. The CDR3 has 14 residues. CDR3 region: CASSLASRTDTQYF. The CDR3 DNA reads TGTGCCAGCAGCTTAGCGAGTAGGACAGATACGCAGTATTTT.

This rearrangement joins TRBV20-1 to TRBJ2-3, with 8 bases identical to TRBD2. This CDR3 region has 14 residues. Unmatched junction bases numbered 2, after V lost 0 bases and J lost 3 bases. Germline CDR1 DFQATT, CDR2 SNEGSKA (reference sequence). For the CDR3, the DNA is TGCAGTGCTAGAGAGATAGCGGGAACAGATACGCAGTATTTT. Amino acids: CSAREIAGTDTQYF.

V usage is TRBV20-1 and J usage is TRBJ1-6, with no clear D. This CDR3 region has 15 residues. Trimming removed 6 bases at V and 6 bases at J, with 18 bases between. CDR1 and CDR2 from the germline V gene are DFQATT and SNEGSKA (reference sequence). The CDR3 reads CSALGRLVGNSPLHF. Written as DNA, the CDR3 is TGCAGTGCCCTGGGGAGGCTCGTTGGTAATTCACCCCTCCACTTT.

The chain links TRBV7-2 to TRBJ2-1, with no clear D. CDR3 length: 19 amino acids. Trimming removed 0 bases at V and 0 bases at J, with 18 bases between. CDR1 and CDR2 (germline): SGHTA, FQGNSA. CDR3 region: CASSLAPDTYQSSYNEQFF. In DNA, the CDR3 is TGTGCCAGCAGCTTAGCGCCAGACACCTATCAGAGCTCCTACAATGAGCAGTTCTTC.

V and J are TRBV28 and TRBJ1-5; 8 nucleotides line up with TRBD1. V was pared by 4 bases and J by 4 bases, with 9 bases of the junction left unmatched. The germline CDR1 and CDR2 sequences are MDHEN and SYDVKM. There are 16 residues in the CDR3. CDR3 nucleotide sequence: TGTGCCAGCAGTTCGTCAGGGGGCGGAGTGAATCAGCCCCAGCATTTT. It codes for CASSSSGGGVNQPQHF. Full variable domain (missing parts from reference TRBV28 and TRBJ1-5): DVKVTQSSRYLVKRTGEKVFLECVQDMDHENMFWYRQDPGLGLRLIYFSYDVKMKEKGDIPEGYSVSREKKERFSLILESASTNQTSMYLCASSSSGGGVNQPQHFGDGTRLSIL.

This clonotype showed up many times. The chain is built from TRBV29-1 and TRBJ2-1, with D possibly TRBD2 on 7 matching bases. This CDR3 is built from 15 residues. Germline loops: CDR1 SQVTM, CDR2 ANQGSEA. The ends were cut back, 7 bases at V and 7 bases at J, with 23 bases in the middle. The DNA of the CDR3 is TGCAGCGGCCAGGGGAGCGGGGCCAGGGGAAATGAGCAGTTCTTC. It is translated as CSGQGSGARGNEQFF.

The CDR3 loop is CRAQAPGRGLSSYNEQFF. Here the CDR3 DNA reads TGCAGGGCCCAGGCCCCAGGCAGGGGGCTCAGCTCCTACAATGAGCAGTTCTTC. The J gene is TRBJ2-1, the V gene TRBV20-1; TRBD1 aligns across 8 bases. Germline V gene sequence: CDR1 DFQATT, CDR2 SNEGSKA (reference sequence). This CDR3 has 18 residues.

This clonotype was found many times. The chain joins TRBV24-1 to TRBJ2-3; D remains unclear. This CDR3 contains 13 residues. The germline V gene has CDR1 KGHDR and CDR2 SFDVKD. The V and J ends lost 1 base and 2 bases respectively, with 3 bases between them. CDR3 amino acids: CATSDFNTDTQYF. The CDR3 bases are TGTGCCACCAGTGATTTTAACACAGATACGCAGTATTTT.

This clonotype appeared a few times. CDR3 sequence (DNA): TGTGCCATCAGTGCCCCGGCGGATCCAACAGATACGCAGTATTTT. Protein: CAISAPADPTDTQYF. The chain employs TRBV10-3 and TRBJ2-3, with D unclear. V was cut by 4 bases and J by 3 bases, with 14 bases left in between. The CDR3 extends over 15 amino acids. Germline lookup yields CDR1 ENHRY and CDR2 SYGVKD.

CDR3 sequence reads: CASSPGQGTPQHF. CDR3 in DNA: TGTGCCAGCAGCCCAGGACAGGGGACGCCCCAGCATTTT. The rearrangement uses TRBV12-3 or TRBV12-4 and TRBJ1-5; the match to TRBD1 covers 9 bases. CDR3 length: 13 amino acids. V gave up 6 bases and J gave up 9 bases; unmatched junction bases: 6.

In its sample, this clonotype was seen a few times. This chain joins TRBV7-8 and TRBJ1-5; no clear D gene. Germline V CDR1 and CDR2: SGHVS, FQNEAQ. V lost 1 base to trimming and J lost 5 bases, with 6 bases between them. This CDR3 contains 13 residues. CDR3 nucleotide sequence: TGTGCCAGCAGCTTAGTCTCCCATCAGCCCCAGCATTTT. Its protein product is CASSLVSHQPQHF.

This clonotype was observed many times. V usage is TRBV12-3 or TRBV12-4 and J usage is TRBJ2-1; TRBD2 aligns across 10 bases. V was pared by 5 bases and J by 4 bases, with 8 bases of the junction left unmatched. This CDR3 region has 16 residues. This CDR3 is CASSPQAGGPYNEQFF. In DNA form, the CDR3 reads TGTGCCAGCAGTCCGCAAGCGGGAGGGCCTTACAATGAGCAGTTCTTC.

The CDR3 sequence: CASSSKVGGETEAFF. CDR3 DNA: TGTGCCAGCAGTTCTAAGGTGGGGGGTGAAACTGAAGCTTTCTTT. The chain has TRBV12-3 or TRBV12-4 and TRBJ1-1; a weak D match, TRBD1 (5 bases). The V and J ends lost 4 bases and 5 bases respectively, with 17 bases between them. The CDR3 has 15 amino acids.

The chain links TRBV12-3 or TRBV12-4 to TRBJ2-1; possibly TRBD1 or TRBD2 for D (5 bases each). The CDR3 runs 13 residues. Between the trimmed V and J ends, which lost 1 base and 10 bases, there was a span of 11 bases. CDR3 in amino acids: CASSLGGLWEQFF. The DNA for the CDR3 is TGTGCCAGCAGTTTAGGGGGGTTGTGGGAGCAGTTCTTC.

The chain uses TRBV27 and TRBJ2-1; 14 nucleotides match TRBD2. Trimming removed 7 bases from V and 12 bases from J; junction bases left unmatched: 8. This CDR3 spans 14 amino acids. Germline CDR1 and CDR2: MNHEY and SMNVEV (reference sequence). CDR3 amino acids: CASTSGTSGSRQFF. CDR3 coding DNA: TGTGCCAGCACCTCCGGGACTAGCGGGAGTAGGCAGTTCTTC.